Detailed here is one TCR beta chain. In the authors' methods: Reference gene primers were amplified, and this amplification served to estimate nucleated cell counts. Sequencing used immunoSEQ multiplex PCR; TCRdb keeps in-frame clones, though not all of them. Clonal size and the V and J genes are those of that table, whereas D and trimming came from the DNA. The sample includes roughly 110,000 clones, just over 90% seen only once; the top ten take around 1.3%. The data belong to a study of blood T cell repertoires in COVID-19. For the study at large: Sites in the United States, Italy and Spain provided acute and convalescent COVID-19 samples. Sources were T cells, B-cell-depleted T cells, or PBMCs; the material itself was cDNA or gDNA.

Germline-derived CDR1 and CDR2 are SEHNR and FQNEAQ (reference sequence). V was clipped by 3 bases and J by 6 bases, with 8 bases between them. The CDR3 has 12 residues. The chain is built from TRBV7-9 and TRBJ1-1; TRBD1 might be the D (5 bases). Sample: peripheral blood. The source of this sequence is a woman aged 25 to 39 with acute or convalescent COVID-19. The CDR3 sequence is CASSFRVAEAFF. The DNA of the CDR3 is TGTGCCAGCAGCTTCAGGGTGGCTGAAGCTTTCTTT.